This entry features one T cell receptor (beta chain) sequence. The data belong to a study of blood T cells in healthy people across ages. Through a sample-barcoded 5' primer and a J-beta primer mix, a second PCR was run for roughly 6 to 12 cycles. The template-switch adaptor was a 5' adaptor with 12 random nucleotides. It tagged each cDNA molecule. TCRdb itself ran the 5' RACE reads through MiXCR, one entry per CDR3 protein. The repertoire holds roughly 680,000 distinct CDR3 sequences, with approximately 50% as singletons. PBMCs, at least 7 million per sample, were isolated. CDR3 length: 15 amino acids. Germline V lookup: CDR1 KGHDR, CDR2 SFDVKD. Between the trimmed V and J ends, which lost 0 bases and 2 bases, there was a span of 8 bases.

This chain connects TRBV24-1 to TRBJ2-3; D ambiguous. This clonotype originated in a woman in her sixties in good health. Input material: blood. CDR3 region: CATSDLDTATDTQYF. CDR3 DNA sequence: TGTGCCACCAGTGATTTGGACACAGCCACAGATACGCAGTATTTT.